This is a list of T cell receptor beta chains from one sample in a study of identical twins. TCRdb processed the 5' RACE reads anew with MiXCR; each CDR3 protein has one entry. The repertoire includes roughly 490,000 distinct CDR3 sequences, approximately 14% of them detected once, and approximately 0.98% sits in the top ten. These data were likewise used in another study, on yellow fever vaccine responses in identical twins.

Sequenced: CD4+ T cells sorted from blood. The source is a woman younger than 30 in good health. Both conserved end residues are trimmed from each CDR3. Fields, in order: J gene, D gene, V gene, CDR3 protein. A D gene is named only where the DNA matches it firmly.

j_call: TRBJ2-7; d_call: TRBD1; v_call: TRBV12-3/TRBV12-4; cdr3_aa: ASSPQTGGGYEQY
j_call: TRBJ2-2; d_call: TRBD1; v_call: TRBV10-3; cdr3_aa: AIKTGAGTGELF
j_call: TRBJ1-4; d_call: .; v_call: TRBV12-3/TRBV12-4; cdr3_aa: ASSPTITESKKLF
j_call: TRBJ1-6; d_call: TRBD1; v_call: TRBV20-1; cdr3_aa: SATLGGTANSPLH
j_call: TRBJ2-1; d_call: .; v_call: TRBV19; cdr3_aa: ASIDWNNEQF
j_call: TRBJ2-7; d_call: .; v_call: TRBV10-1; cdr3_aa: ASSEAGRSYEQY
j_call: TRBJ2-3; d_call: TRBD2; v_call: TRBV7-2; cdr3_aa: ASSKRSGRDADTQY
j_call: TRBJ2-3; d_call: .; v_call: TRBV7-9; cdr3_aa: ASSLGSRDTDTQY
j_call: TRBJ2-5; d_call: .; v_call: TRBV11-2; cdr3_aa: ASSLERGEKTQY
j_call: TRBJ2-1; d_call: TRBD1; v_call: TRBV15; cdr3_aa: ATSTIRDRGGNEQF
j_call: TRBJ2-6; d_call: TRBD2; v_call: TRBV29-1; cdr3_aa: SVLAGASGANVLT
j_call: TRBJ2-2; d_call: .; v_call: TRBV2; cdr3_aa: ASKLQGRANTGELF
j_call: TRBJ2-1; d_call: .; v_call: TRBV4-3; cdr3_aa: ASSQDRGTIDEQF
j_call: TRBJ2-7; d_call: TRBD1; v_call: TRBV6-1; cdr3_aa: ASSQQGQGIYEQY
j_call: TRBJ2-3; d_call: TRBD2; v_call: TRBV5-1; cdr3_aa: ASSLDGGGTDTQY
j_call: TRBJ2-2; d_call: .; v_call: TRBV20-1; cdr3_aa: SADGTGELF
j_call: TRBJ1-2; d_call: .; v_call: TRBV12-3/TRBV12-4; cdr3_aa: ASSSRQDLFYGYT
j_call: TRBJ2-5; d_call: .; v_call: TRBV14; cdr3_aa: ASSRDGSKRTQY
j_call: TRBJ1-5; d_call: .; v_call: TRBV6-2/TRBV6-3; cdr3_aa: ASSDRTPRRPQH
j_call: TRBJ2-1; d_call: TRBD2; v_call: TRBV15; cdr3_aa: ATSREGTSVHNEQF
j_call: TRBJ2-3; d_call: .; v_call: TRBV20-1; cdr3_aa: SARDKGLTQY
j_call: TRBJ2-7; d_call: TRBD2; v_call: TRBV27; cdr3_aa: ASSFLRPGLAGERSYEQY
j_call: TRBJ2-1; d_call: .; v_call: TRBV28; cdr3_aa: ASSTTGYNEQF
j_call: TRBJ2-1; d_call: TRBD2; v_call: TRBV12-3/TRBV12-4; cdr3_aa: ASSLGPREGEQF
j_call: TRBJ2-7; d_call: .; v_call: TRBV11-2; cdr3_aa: ASSFQVEQY
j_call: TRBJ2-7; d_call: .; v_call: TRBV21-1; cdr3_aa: ASSKEGGGQGSSYEQY
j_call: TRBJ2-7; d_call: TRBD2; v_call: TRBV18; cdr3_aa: ASSGTGTSGSEQY
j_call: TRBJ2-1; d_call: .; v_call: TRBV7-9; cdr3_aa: ASSPLRGPYNEQF
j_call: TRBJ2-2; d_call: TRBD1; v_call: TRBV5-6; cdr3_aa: ASSWGTGVDTGELF
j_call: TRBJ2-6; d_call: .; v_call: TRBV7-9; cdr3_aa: ASSRTEKGTANVLT
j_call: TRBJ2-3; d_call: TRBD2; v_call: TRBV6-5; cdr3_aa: ASSYGLAGGSTDTQY
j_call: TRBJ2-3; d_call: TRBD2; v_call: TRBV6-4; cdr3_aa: ASLAGARLNSTDTQY
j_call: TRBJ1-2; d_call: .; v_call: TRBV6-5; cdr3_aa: ASSSETGYDNYGYT
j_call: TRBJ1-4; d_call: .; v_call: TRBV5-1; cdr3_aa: ASSFQGANEKLF
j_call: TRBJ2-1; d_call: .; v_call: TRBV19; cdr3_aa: ASSIVLGRRIEQF
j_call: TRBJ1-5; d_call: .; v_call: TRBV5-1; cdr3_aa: ASSWRRFNQPQH
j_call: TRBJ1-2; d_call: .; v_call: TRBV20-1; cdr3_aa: SARDRKGTYGYT
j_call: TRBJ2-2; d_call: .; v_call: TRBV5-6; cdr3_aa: ASSLIQGSTGELF
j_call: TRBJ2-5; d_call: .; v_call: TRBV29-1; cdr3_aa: SGGQGGQETQY